The 15 T cell receptor beta chains below come from one sample, sequenced in a study of blood T cell repertoires in COVID-19. The data were produced by immunoSEQ multiplex PCR, yet TCRdb's version contains in-frame clones alone and is incomplete. The table includes around 360,000 clones, over 75% detected once. Input material: PBMCs or T cells enriched from blood (not recorded which). The receptors come from a man between 40 and 49 years old in a cohort exposed to, infected with or recovered from COVID-19 (not recorded which).

J is TRBJ1-3 and V is TRBV19, with 7 bases matching TRBD1. Germline V gene sequence: CDR1 LNHDA, CDR2 SQIVND (reference sequence). V shed 7 bases, J shed 2 bases, and the junction held 5 bases outside the gene matches. The CDR3 loop spans 14 amino acids. Written as DNA, the CDR3 is TGTGCCAGTATGACGACAGGGCCTGGAAACACCATATATTTT. As protein: CASMTTGPGNTIYF. The variable domain in full, with the rest retrieved from reference TRBV19 and TRBJ1-3, is DGGITQSPKYLFRKEGQNVTLSCEQNLNHDAMYWYRQDPGQGLRLIYYSQIVNDFQKGDIAEGYSVSREKKESFPLTVTSAQKNPTAFYLCASMTTGPGNTIYFGEGSWLTVV.

This clone was detected a few times. The genes are TRBV18 and TRBJ2-1, with 9 nucleotides matching TRBD1. Germline assignment: CDR1 KGHSH and CDR2 LQKENI. This CDR3 has 16 residues. J was trimmed by 5 bases and V by 4 bases; bases with no gene match: 9. The CDR3 coding sequence is TGTGCCAGCTCACTACGGACAGGGGAGAAAAACAATGAGCAGTTCTTC. Protein product: CASSLRTGEKNNEQFF.

CDR3 coding DNA: TGCGCCAGCACCATACCCAACCATAGCGGGAGGGCCGGTGAGCAGTTCTTC. Amino acids: CASTIPNHSGRAGEQFF. This chain links TRBV10-1 with TRBJ2-1, with 11 bases matching TRBD2. Germline V lookup: CDR1 WNHNN, CDR2 SYGVQD (reference sequence). Trimming cost V 7 bases and J 9 bases; bases outside gene matches: 17. The CDR3 consists of 17 residues.

The chain couples TRBV3-1 (or the pseudogene TRBV3-2) to TRBJ2-7, with TRBD2 matching over 7 bases. CDR1 is LGHDT, CDR2 YNNKEL, per germline (reference sequence). V dropped 0 bases and J dropped 4; count of bases not matched to a gene: 24. The length of the CDR3 is 21 residues. The CDR3 sequence is CASSQDTLGGSRELRLYEQYF. In nucleotides, the CDR3 is TGTGCCAGCAGCCAAGATACTTTGGGGGGTTCGCGGGAGCTCCGTTTGTACGAGCAGTACTTC.

The chain couples TRBV6-1 to TRBJ2-1; 7 positions agree with TRBD2. This CDR3 contains 17 residues. J was trimmed by 0 bases and V by 0 bases; bases with no gene match: 5. Germline lookup yields CDR1 MNHNS and CDR2 SASEGT. The DNA for the CDR3 is TGTGCCAGCAGTGAAGCACTAGGCGGGAGCTCCTACAATGAGCAGTTCTTC. It specifies CASSEALGGSSYNEQFF.

This chain connects TRBV30 to TRBJ1-2; D is uncertain. The CDR3 sequence is 14 residues long. V was clipped by 0 bases and J by 8 bases, with 16 bases between them. Germline V gives CDR1 GTSNPN, CDR2 SVGIG (reference sequence). CDR3 in DNA: TGTGCCTGGAGTGTTGGAGAGGGAGGACGAGGCTACACCTTC. The encoded protein is CAWSVGEGGRGYTF.

V and J are TRBV25-1 and TRBJ1-4; tentatively, D is TRBD1 (5 bases). V was trimmed by 6 bases and J by 4 bases, leaving 15 bases between them. Germline values: CDR1 MGHDK, CDR2 SYGVNS. This CDR3 contains 15 residues. In DNA form, the CDR3 reads TGTGCCAGCAGGCCTCCAGGGTGGATTAATGAAAAACTGTTTTTT. Amino acid sequence: CASRPPGWINEKLFF. Together with reference TRBV25-1 and TRBJ1-4, the CDR3 gives the full variable domain: EADIYQTPRYLVIGTGKKITLECSQTMGHDKMYWYQQDPGMELHLIHYSYGVNSTEKGDLSSESTVSRIRTEHFPLTLESARPSHTSQYLCASRPPGWINEKLFFGSGTQLSVL.

The rearrangement links TRBV7-3 to TRBJ2-7, with 7 bases fitting TRBD2. V gave up 2 bases and J gave up 7 bases; unmatched junction bases: 11. The germline V gene has CDR1 SGHTA and CDR2 FQGTGA. This CDR3 region has 15 residues. The CDR3 here is CASSLYPSGKYEQYF. CDR3 coding DNA: TGTGCCAGCAGCTTATACCCCAGCGGGAAGTATGAGCAGTACTTC.

The rearrangement joins TRBV7-9 to TRBJ1-5; TRBD1 is a possible D gene (6 bases). CDR1 and CDR2 from the germline V gene are SEHNR and FQNEAQ (reference sequence). Trimming removed 3 bases from V and 4 bases from J, with 7 bases in between. The CDR3 sequence is 13 residues long. DNA for the CDR3: TGTGCCAGCAGCTTTGGACAGAATCAGCCCCAGCATTTT. It specifies CASSFGQNQPQHF.

This chain uses TRBV7-7 with TRBJ2-1; D unclear. CDR3 length: 13 residues. Germline CDR1 reads SSHAT; CDR2 reads FNYEAQ (reference sequence). The V end was cut by 1 base, the J end by 4 bases, with 5 bases between. As DNA, the CDR3 is TGTGCCAGCAGCTTAGACGGTTACAATGAGCAGTTCTTC. It codes for CASSLDGYNEQFF. The full variable domain, with the rest looked up from reference TRBV7-7 and TRBJ2-1, is GAGVSQSPRYKVTKRGQDVTLRCDPISSHATLYWYQQALGQGPEFLTYFNYEAQPDKSGLPSDRFSAERPEGSISTLTIQRTEQRDSAMYRCASSLDGYNEQFFGPGTRLTVL.

The chain employs TRBV10-3 and TRBJ2-7; TRBD2 agrees at 8 bases. The CDR3 extends over 13 amino acids. The J segment lost 2 bases and the V segment lost 7 bases, leaving 4 bases of the junction unmatched. The germline gives CDR1 ENHRY, CDR2 SYGVKD. This CDR3 reads CAIKERETYEQYF. The CDR3 DNA reads TGTGCCATCAAGGAGCGGGAGACCTACGAGCAGTACTTC.

This clone occurred a few times. The CDR3 DNA reads as TGTGCCAGCGGGACAGGGGGCAACCCCGGGGAGCTGTTTTTT. Protein: CASGTGGNPGELFF. The chain is built from TRBV6-4 and TRBJ2-2; 12 positions agree with TRBD1. Germline trimming cut 8 bases from V and 6 bases from J; bases unmatched to any gene: 4. Germline values: CDR1 MRHNA, CDR2 SNTAGT. This CDR3 has 14 amino acids.

V usage is TRBV7-9 and J usage is TRBJ2-1, with TRBD2 matching over 10 bases. The V and J ends lost 8 bases and 8 bases, in that order; junction bases with no gene match: 9. Germline V gene sequence: CDR1 SEHNR, CDR2 FQNEAQ (reference sequence). This CDR3 is 14 amino acids long. The CDR3 sequence is CASVSSGSRDEQFF. The DNA for the CDR3 is TGTGCCAGCGTCTCTAGCGGGAGCAGGGATGAGCAGTTCTTC.

The chain has TRBV19 and TRBJ2-1; D is possibly TRBD1 (6 bases). This CDR3 is built from 12 residues. CDR1 and CDR2 from the germline V gene are LNHDA and SQIVND (reference sequence). The V end lost 4 bases, the J end lost 6 bases, and 7 bases lay between the germline ends. The CDR3: CASSTGVNEQFF. In DNA, the CDR3 is TGTGCCAGTAGTACAGGGGTCAATGAGCAGTTCTTC.

The chain combines TRBV6-1 with TRBJ2-1; 11 bases fit TRBD2. Losses at the gene ends were 2 bases for V and 6 bases for J; bases not matched to a gene: 3. CDR1 and CDR2 from the germline V gene are MNHNS and SASEGT. The CDR3 is 15 amino acids. CDR3 region: CASSESGLAVNEQFF. Here the CDR3 DNA reads TGTGCCAGCAGTGAATCGGGACTAGCGGTCAATGAGCAGTTCTTC.